This is a list of T cell receptor beta chains from one sample in a study of blood T cell repertoires in COVID-19. The repertoire was sequenced with immunoSEQ multiplex PCR; TCRdb's copy has only in-frame clones and lacks some. The sample holds around 100,000 clones, 75% to 90% seen once. Sample: peripheral blood. These receptors came from a woman older than 75 with acute or convalescent COVID-19. CDR3s include the opening cysteine and the closing phenylalanine or tryptophan. D genes are given only for firm matches. Only part of the rows carry a size: once, few, many, or a class if the clone is expanded.

TRBV7-6,TRBJ2-5,-,-,TGCGCCAGCAGCTTAGCGAGGGGGGGCTCGGGGCAAGAGACCCAGTACTTC,CASSLARGGSGQETQYF
TRBV7-3,TRBJ2-5,TRBD2,-,TGTGCCAGCAGCTTAACTCCTAGCGGGGGGGTAGAGACCCAGTACTTC,CASSLTPSGGVETQYF
TRBV30,TRBJ1-1,TRBD1,-,TGTGCCCGCGGACAGGGCACCACTGAAGCTTTCTTT,CARGQGTTEAFF
TRBV21-1,TRBJ2-7,-,-,TGTGCCAGCAGCAGCTGGACAGACTACGAGCAGTACTTC,CASSSWTDYEQYF
TRBV2,TRBJ2-7,-,-,TGTGCCAGCATAGGACAGAGCTACGAGCAGTACTTC,CASIGQSYEQYF
TRBV28,TRBJ1-5,-,-,TGTGCCAGCAGTCGGCCAGGAACTTATCAGCCCCAGCATTTT,CASSRPGTYQPQHF
TRBV10-1,TRBJ2-7,TRBD1,few,TGCGCCAGCAGTGAGGCGTCAGGGGGAAGCTACGAGCAGTACTTC,CASSEASGGSYEQYF
TRBV6-1,TRBJ2-2,-,-,TGTGCCAGCAGTGAGACAGGCTACGGCGGGGAGCTGTTTTTT,CASSETGYGGELFF
TRBV5-4,TRBJ1-1,-,-,TGTGCCAGCAGCCTAATTGGGAGAAACGCTGAAGCTTTCTTT,CASSLIGRNAEAFF
TRBV6-2/TRBV6-3,TRBJ1-1,-,-,TGTGCCAGCAGTTCCATCAAGAACACTGAAGCTTTCTTT,CASSSIKNTEAFF
TRBV7-2,TRBJ2-1,TRBD2,-,TGTGCCAGCAGCTTAGTCCATACACCTAGCGGGGGGTCCTACAATGAGCAGTTCTTC,CASSLVHTPSGGSYNEQFF
TRBV4-1,TRBJ1-5,TRBD1,-,TGCGCCAGCAGCCCCACAGGGGGTCCAAATCAGCCCCAGCATTTT,CASSPTGGPNQPQHF
TRBV7-6,TRBJ2-3,TRBD1,-,TGTGCCAGCAGCTTGACAGGGCTTACGGGCACAGATACGCAGTATTTT,CASSLTGLTGTDTQYF
TRBV15,TRBJ2-3,-,once,TGTGCCACCAGCAGAGATTTCGGGGGCACAGATACGCAGTATTTT,CATSRDFGGTDTQYF
TRBV27,TRBJ1-4,-,-,TGTGCCAGCAGGGCAGAGGGCCGGGGGGGAAAACTGTTTTTT,CASRAEGRGGKLFF
TRBV19,TRBJ2-3,TRBD1,-,TGTGCCAGTACCCCACAGGCGGGACAGGGGGATGTAGATACGCAGTATTTT,CASTPQAGQGDVDTQYF
TRBV6-5,TRBJ2-3,TRBD1,few,TGTGCCAGCAGTTACACTAACCAGGGGGCCACAGATACGCAGTATTTT,CASSYTNQGATDTQYF
TRBV28,TRBJ1-6,-,-,TGTGCCAGCAGTTTATCTGGCAGTACTAATTCACCCCTCCACTTT,CASSLSGSTNSPLHF
TRBV28,TRBJ2-7,TRBD1,-,TGTGCCAGCAGTCGACAGGGGGCAGGGTACGAGCAGTACTTC,CASSRQGAGYEQYF
TRBV9,TRBJ1-5,-,few,TGTGCCAGCAGCGTAGGGGGAGGGACGAATCAGCCCCAGCATTTT,CASSVGGGTNQPQHF
TRBV29-1,TRBJ1-5,-,-,TGCAGCGTCGGCACAGGGTTCAATCAGCCCCAGCATTTT,CSVGTGFNQPQHF
TRBV2,TRBJ2-5,TRBD2,-,TGTGCCAGCAGTGAAGGACTAGCGGGCCTCCAAGAGACCCAGTACTTC,CASSEGLAGLQETQYF
TRBV6-5,TRBJ2-2,TRBD2,-,TGTGCCAGCGGATTAGCGGGGGCCCCCCCCGGGGAGCTGTTTTTT,CASGLAGAPPGELFF
TRBV11-2,TRBJ2-7,-,-,TGTGCCAGCACCTTCACTCGGGGGGCTACCTACGAGCAGTACTTC,CASTFTRGATYEQYF
TRBV7-9,TRBJ1-2,TRBD1,few,TGTGCCAGCAGCCCCAGGACAGGGGGAGGCTACACCTTC,CASSPRTGGGYTF
TRBV5-4,TRBJ1-4,-,-,TGTGCCAGCAGCTTTGTGGGGGGTACAACTAATGAAAAACTGTTTTTT,CASSFVGGTTNEKLFF
TRBV9,TRBJ1-1,-,-,TGTGCCAGCAGCGTAGTTTCGGGGGGCACTGAAGCTTTCTTT,CASSVVSGGTEAFF
TRBV5-1,TRBJ2-7,TRBD1,-,TGCGCCAGCAGCCCTGGACAGGGGAGGGAGCAGTACTTC,CASSPGQGREQYF
TRBV7-9,TRBJ2-7,-,-,TGTGCCAGCAGCATGGGGACTTTCCAGGAGTTC,CASSMGTFQEF
TRBV9,TRBJ2-5,-,-,TGTGCCAGCAGCGTAGGGGGGACAAGCGGGATGGGGACCCAGTACTTC,CASSVGGTSGMGTQYF
TRBV19,TRBJ1-1,-,-,TGTGCCAGTAGCACCACAGGGCGATTCGAAGCTTTCTTT,CASSTTGRFEAFF
TRBV9,TRBJ2-1,TRBD1,-,TGTGCCAGCAGCGCCGCTACAGGGGGCAAGCAGTTCTTC,CASSAATGGKQFF
TRBV5-1,TRBJ2-3,TRBD2,-,TGCGCCAGCACTAGCGGGGGGGCAACAGATACGCAGTATTTT,CASTSGGATDTQYF
TRBV5-6,TRBJ2-7,-,-,TGTGCCAGCAGCGGGCGTCAGTGGCCACATCTAATCTACGAGCAGTACTTC,CASSGRQWPHLIYEQYF
TRBV30,TRBJ2-6,TRBD1,-,TGTGCAACCGGGACAGGGCGCTCTGGGGCCAACGTCCTGACTTTC,CATGTGRSGANVLTF
TRBV7-9,TRBJ2-5,-,-,TGTGCCAGCAGCTTACGTTACAGGGATGGAGAGACCCAGTACTTC,CASSLRYRDGETQYF
TRBV19,TRBJ1-5,-,-,TGTGCCAGTAGTACCACGCAGGTGGGCAATCAGCCCCAGCATTTT,CASSTTQVGNQPQHF
TRBV7-9,TRBJ2-6,TRBD1,-,TGTGCCAGCAGGCTACAGGGGTCTGTAGCTGGGGCCAACGTCCTGACTTTC,CASRLQGSVAGANVLTF
TRBV5-1,TRBJ2-5,-,-,TGCGCCAGCAGCGCCCGGGGAGTTCAAGAGACCCAGTACTTC,CASSARGVQETQYF
TRBV5-5,TRBJ2-5,-,few,TGTGCCAGCAGCTTGACTGGTTGGGAGACCCAGTACTTC,CASSLTGWETQYF
TRBV5-5,TRBJ1-4,-,-,TGTGCCAGCAGCTTGGGGGTGGGAGGCGAAAAACTGTTTTTT,CASSLGVGGEKLFF
TRBV19,TRBJ2-5,TRBD1,once,TGTGCCAGTAGTGTACAGGGGGAGACCCAGTACTTC,CASSVQGETQYF
TRBV2,TRBJ2-7,-,-,TGTGCCGGACGTAGGGGCGGGGAAGTGGACGAGCAGTACTTC,CAGRRGGEVDEQYF
TRBV28,TRBJ2-7,TRBD2,-,TGTGCCAGCAGTCTCCCCGGGAGGGACTACGAGCAGTACTTC,CASSLPGRDYEQYF